The T cell receptor (beta chain) under discussion was sequenced for a study of T cells after yellow fever vaccination. About the research overall: Preparation used SMART-Seq v4 Ultra Low Input for the low-cell-number fractions.

Universal primer sites and UMIs were introduced during 5'RACE template-switching synthesis of TCR cDNA. TCRdb re-called the 5' RACE reads through MiXCR, storing one row per CDR3 protein. The sample consists of roughly 120,000 distinct CDR3 sequences, more than 5.5% of them appearing once. This clonotype was detected ten times or more. As yet, its antigen is unknown. Study-wide findings and caveats: Most primary-vaccination clones recurred post-booster (approximately 95% CD4, over 70% CD8). Though it reached lower strength, the secondary response hit its peak faster, day 5 versus 15.

Looked up from germline, CDR1 is SGHAT and CDR2 is FQNNGV. V was clipped by 4 bases and J by 9 bases, with 19 bases between them. This CDR3 has 14 amino acids. The sample consisted of CD4+ T cells sorted from PBMCs, taken about 41 days after the first yellow fever vaccination. V and J are TRBV11-2 and TRBJ2-7; D possibly matches TRBD1 or TRBD2 (5 bases each). The clonotype was recovered from a man between 18 and 35 years old who received the YFV17D yellow fever vaccine. CDR3 nucleotides: TGTGCCAGCAGCTCCAGCGGATCCACAGGCTGGCAGTACTTC. It is translated as CASSSSGSTGWQYF.